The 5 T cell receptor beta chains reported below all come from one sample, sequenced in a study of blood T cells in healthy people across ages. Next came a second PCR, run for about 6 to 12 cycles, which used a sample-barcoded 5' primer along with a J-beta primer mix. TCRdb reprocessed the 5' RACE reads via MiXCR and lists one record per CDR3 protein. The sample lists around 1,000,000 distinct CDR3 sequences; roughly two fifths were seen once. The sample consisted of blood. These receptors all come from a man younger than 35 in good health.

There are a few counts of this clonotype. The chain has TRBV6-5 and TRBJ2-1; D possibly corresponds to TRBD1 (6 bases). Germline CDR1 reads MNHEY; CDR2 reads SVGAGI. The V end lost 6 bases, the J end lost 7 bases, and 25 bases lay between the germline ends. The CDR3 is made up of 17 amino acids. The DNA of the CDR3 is TGTGCCAGCAGCCCCCTCCCTGTGACAGGAAACGGGAATGAGCAGTTCTTC. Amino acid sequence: CASSPLPVTGNGNEQFF.

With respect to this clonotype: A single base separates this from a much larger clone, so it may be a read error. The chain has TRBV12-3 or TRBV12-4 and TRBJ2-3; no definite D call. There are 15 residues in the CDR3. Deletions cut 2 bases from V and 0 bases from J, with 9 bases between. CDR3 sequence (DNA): TGTGCCAGCAGTTTAATGGGGTTTAGCACAGATACGCAGTATTTT. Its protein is CASSLMGFSTDTQYF.

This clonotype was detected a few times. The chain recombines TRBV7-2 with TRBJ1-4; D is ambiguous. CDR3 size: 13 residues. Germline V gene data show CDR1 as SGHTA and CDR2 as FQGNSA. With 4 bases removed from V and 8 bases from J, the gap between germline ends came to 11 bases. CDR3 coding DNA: TGTGCCAGCAGCTCGGGAGCCCGAGAAAAACTGTTTTTT. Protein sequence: CASSSGAREKLFF. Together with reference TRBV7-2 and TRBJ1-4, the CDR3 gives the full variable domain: GAGVSQSPSNKVTEKGKDVELRCDPISGHTALYWYRQSLGQGLEFLIYFQGNSAPDKSGLPSDRFSAERTGGSVSTLTIQRTQQEDSAVYLCASSSGAREKLFFGSGTQLSVL.

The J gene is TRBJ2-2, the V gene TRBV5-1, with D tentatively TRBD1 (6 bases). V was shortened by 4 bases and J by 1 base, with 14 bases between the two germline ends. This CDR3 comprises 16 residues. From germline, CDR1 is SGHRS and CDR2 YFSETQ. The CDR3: CASSKNRTVNTGELFF. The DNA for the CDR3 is TGCGCCAGCAGCAAAAACCGGACAGTGAACACCGGGGAGCTGTTTTTT.

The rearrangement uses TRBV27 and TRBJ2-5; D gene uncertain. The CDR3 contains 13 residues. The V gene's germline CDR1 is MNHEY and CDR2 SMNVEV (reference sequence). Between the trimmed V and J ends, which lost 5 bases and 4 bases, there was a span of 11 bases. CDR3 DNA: TGTGCCAGCAGTCGAGATTTCGGAGAGACCCAGTACTTC. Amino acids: CASSRDFGETQYF.